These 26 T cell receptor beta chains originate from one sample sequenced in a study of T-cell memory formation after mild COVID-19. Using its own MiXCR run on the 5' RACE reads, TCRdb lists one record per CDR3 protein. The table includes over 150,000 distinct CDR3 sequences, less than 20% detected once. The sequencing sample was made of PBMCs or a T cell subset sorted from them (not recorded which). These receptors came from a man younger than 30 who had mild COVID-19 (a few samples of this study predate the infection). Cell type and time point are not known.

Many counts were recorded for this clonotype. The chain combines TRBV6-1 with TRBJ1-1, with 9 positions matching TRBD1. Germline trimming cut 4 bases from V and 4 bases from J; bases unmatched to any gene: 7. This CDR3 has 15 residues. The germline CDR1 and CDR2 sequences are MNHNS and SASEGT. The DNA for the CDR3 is TGTGCCAGCAGTGGGATACAGGGGGCAGGCACTGAAGCTTTCTTT. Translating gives CASSGIQGAGTEAFF.

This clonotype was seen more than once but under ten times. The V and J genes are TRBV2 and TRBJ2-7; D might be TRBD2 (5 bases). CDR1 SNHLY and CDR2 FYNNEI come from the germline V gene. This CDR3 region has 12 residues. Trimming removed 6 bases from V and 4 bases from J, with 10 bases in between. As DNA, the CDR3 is TGTGCCAGCAGGAGGGATGGGTACGAGCAGTACGTC. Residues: CASRRDGYEQYV.

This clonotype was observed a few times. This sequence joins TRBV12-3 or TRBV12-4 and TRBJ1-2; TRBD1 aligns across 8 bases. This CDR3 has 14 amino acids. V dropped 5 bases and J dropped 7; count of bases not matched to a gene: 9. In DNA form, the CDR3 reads TGTGCCAGCAGTGTACGGTCAGGGGGCGGTGGCTACACCTTC. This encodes CASSVRSGGGGYTF.

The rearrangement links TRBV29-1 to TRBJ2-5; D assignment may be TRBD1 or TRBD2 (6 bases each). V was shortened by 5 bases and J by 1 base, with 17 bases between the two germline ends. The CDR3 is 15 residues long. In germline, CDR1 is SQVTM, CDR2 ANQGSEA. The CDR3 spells CSVRGGSRTQETQYF. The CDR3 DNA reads TGCAGCGTTCGAGGGGGGTCTAGGACCCAAGAGACCCAGTACTTC. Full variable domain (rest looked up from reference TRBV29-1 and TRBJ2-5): SAVISQKPSRDICQRGTSLTIQCQVDSQVTMMFWYRQQPGQSLTLIATANQGSEATYESGFVIDKFPISRPNLTFSTLTVSNMSPEDSSIYLCSVRGGSRTQETQYFGPGTRLLVL.

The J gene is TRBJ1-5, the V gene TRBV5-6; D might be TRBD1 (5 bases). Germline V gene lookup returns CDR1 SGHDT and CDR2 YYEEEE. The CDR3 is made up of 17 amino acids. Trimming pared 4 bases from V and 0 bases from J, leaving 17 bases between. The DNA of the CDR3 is TGTGCCAGCAGCACCACTGGGGGGTCAGATAGCAATCAGCCCCAGCATTTT. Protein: CASSTTGGSDSNQPQHF.

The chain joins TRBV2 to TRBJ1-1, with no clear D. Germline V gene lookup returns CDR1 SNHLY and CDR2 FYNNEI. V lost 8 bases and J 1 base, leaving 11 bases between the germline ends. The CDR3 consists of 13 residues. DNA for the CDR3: TGTGCCAGCGGACGGGAGGGGAACACTGAAGCTTTCTTT. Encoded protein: CASGREGNTEAFF.

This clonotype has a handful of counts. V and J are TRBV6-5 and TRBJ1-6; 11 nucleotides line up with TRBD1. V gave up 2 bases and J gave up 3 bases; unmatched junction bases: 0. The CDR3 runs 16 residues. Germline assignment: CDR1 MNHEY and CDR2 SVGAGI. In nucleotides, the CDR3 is TGTGCCAGCAGTTACGGGACAGGGGGCTATAATTCACCCCTCCACTTT. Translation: CASSYGTGGYNSPLHF.

CDR3: CASRPQGRVGEQYV. DNA of the CDR3: TGTGCCAGCAGACCACAGGGGAGGGTCGGCGAGCAGTACGTC. This rearrangement joins TRBV6-5 to TRBJ2-7, with D perhaps matching TRBD1 or TRBD2 (7 bases each). CDR1 and CDR2 (germline): MNHEY, SVGAGI. V was cut by 6 bases and J by 6 bases, with 18 bases left in between. The CDR3 is made up of 14 amino acids.

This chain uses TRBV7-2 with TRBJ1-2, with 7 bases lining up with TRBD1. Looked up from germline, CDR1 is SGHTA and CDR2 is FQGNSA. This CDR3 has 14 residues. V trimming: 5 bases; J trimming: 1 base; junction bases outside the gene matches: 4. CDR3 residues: CASSRNRGNYGYTF. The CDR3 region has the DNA TGTGCCAGCAGCCGTAACAGGGGTAACTATGGCTACACCTTC.

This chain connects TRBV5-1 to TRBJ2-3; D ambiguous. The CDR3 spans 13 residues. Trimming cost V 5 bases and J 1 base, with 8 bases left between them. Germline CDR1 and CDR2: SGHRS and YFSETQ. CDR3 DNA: TGCGCCAGCAGAACCCAAGGCACAGATACGCAGTATTTT. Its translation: CASRTQGTDTQYF.

Here the CDR3 reads CAISESVQGETQYF. CDR3 DNA sequence: TGTGCCATCAGTGAGTCGGTGCAGGGAGAGACCCAGTACTTC. The chain recombines TRBV10-3 with TRBJ2-5, with D perhaps matching TRBD1 (5 bases). Germline values: CDR1 ENHRY, CDR2 SYGVKD. V dropped 0 bases and J dropped 4 bases, with 9 bases sitting between them. The CDR3 totals 14 residues.

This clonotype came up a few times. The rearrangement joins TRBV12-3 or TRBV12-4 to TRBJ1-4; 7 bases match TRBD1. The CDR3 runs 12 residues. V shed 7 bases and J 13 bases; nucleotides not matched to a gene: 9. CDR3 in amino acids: CASTLGQGGLFF. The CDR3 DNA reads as TGTGCCAGCACCCTCGGGCAGGGGGGACTGTTTTTT.

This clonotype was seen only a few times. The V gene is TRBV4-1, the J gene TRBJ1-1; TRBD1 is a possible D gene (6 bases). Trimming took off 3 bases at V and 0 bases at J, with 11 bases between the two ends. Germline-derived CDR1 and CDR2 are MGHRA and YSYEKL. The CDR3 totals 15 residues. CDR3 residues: CASSHQGTVNTEAFF. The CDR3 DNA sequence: TGCGCCAGCAGCCATCAGGGGACGGTGAACACTGAAGCTTTCTTT.

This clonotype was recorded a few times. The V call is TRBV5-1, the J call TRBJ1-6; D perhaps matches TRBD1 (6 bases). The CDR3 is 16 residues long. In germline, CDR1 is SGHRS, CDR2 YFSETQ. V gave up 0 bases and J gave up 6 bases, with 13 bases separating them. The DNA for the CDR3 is TGCGCCAGCAGCTTGGACGGGGGCAACTCTAATTCACCCCTCCACTTT. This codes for CASSLDGGNSNSPLHF.

This CDR3 is CASQDRGPQWYV. The CDR3 DNA reads as TGTGCCAGCCAGGACAGGGGGCCACAGTGGTACGTC. This chain links TRBV10-3 with TRBJ2-7; 11 bases are shared with TRBD1. The CDR3 spans 12 residues. J was trimmed by 12 bases and V by 10 bases; bases with no gene match: 11. Germline values: CDR1 ENHRY, CDR2 SYGVKD.

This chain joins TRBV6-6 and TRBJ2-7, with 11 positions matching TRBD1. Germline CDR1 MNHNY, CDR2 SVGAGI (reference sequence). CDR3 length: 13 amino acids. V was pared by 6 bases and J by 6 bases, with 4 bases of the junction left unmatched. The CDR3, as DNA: TGTGCCAGCAGGGACAGGGGGCAACGCGAGCAGTACTTC. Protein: CASRDRGQREQYF.

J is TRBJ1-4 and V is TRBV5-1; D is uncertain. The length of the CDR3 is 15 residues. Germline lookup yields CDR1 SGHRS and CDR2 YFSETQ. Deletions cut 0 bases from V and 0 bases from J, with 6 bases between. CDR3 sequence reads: CASSLGQTTNEKLFF. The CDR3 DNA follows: TGCGCCAGCAGCTTGGGGCAAACAACTAATGAAAAACTGTTTTTT.

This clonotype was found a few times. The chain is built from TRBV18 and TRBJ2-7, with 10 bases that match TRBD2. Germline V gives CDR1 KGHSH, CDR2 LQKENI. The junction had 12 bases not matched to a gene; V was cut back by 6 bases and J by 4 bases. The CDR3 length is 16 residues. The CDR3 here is CASSRRGTSDSYEQYF. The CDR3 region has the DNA TGTGCCAGCTCCCGCAGGGGGACTAGCGATTCTTACGAGCAGTACTTC.

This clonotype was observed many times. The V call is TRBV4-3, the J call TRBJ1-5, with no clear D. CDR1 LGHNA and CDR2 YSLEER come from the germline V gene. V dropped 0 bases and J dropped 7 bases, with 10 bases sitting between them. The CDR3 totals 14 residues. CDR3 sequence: CASSQDRTYQPQHF. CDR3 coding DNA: TGCGCCAGCAGCCAAGATCGAACGTACCAGCCCCAGCATTTT.

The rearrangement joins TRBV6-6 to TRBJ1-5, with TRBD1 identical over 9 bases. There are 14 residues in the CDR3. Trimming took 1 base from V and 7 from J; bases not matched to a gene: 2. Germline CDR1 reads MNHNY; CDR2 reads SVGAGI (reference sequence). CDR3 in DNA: TGTGCCAGCAGTTACTGGGACAGGGCGCAGCCCCAGCATTTT. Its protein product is CASSYWDRAQPQHF.

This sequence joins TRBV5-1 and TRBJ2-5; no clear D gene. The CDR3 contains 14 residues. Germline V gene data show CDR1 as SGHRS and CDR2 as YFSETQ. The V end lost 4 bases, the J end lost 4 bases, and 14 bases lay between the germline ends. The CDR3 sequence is CASSMQDSRETQYF. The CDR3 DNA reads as TGCGCCAGCAGCATGCAGGATTCGCGAGAGACCCAGTACTTC.

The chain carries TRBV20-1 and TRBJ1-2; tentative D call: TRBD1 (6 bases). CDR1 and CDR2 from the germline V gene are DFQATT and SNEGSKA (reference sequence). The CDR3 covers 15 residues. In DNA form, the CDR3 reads TGCAGCCTTCCAGATGGGGGGCAGGGGAGCTATGGCTACACCTTC. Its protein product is CSLPDGGQGSYGYTF.

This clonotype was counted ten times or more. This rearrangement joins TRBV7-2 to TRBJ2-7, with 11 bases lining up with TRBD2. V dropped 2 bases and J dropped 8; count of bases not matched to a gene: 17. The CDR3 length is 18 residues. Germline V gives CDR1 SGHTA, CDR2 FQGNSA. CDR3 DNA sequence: TGTGCCAGCAGCTTAACGCCTGGACTAGCGGGCGTCCCAGGGCAGCAGTACTTC. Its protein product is CASSLTPGLAGVPGQQYF.

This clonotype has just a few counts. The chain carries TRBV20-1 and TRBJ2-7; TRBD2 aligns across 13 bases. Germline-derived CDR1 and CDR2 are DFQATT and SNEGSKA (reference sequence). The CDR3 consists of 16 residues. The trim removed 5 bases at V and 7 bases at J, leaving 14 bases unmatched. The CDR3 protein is CSAATPSLAGGHEQYV. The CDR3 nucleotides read TGCAGTGCTGCCACTCCTTCACTAGCGGGGGGGCATGAGCAGTACGTC.

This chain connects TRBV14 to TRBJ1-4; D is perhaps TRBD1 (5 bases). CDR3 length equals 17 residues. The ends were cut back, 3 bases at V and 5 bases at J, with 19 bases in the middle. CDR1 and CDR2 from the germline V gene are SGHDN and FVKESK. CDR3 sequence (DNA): TGTGCCAGCAGCCACCTAGGGGCAGTTAATTCCAATGAAAAACTGTTTTTT. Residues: CASSHLGAVNSNEKLFF.

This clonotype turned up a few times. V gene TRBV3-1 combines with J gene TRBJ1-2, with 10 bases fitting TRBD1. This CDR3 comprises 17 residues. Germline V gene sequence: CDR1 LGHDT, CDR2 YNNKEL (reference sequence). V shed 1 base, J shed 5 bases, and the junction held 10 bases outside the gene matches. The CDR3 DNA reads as TGTGCCAGCAGCCAAGCCTGGGACAGGGGTTATCAATATGGCTACACCTTC. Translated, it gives CASSQAWDRGYQYGYTF.